These 8 T cell receptor beta chains were sequenced from one sample in a study of T cells in localized non-small cell lung cancer. TCRdb keeps only in-frame clones here, not all; method: immunoSEQ multiplex PCR. This sample carries under 35,000 clones, approximately 92% of them seen once, and the ten largest clones take around 4%. The specimen was peripheral blood mononuclear cells, collected before any cancer treatment. The receptors originated from a woman aged 35 to 69 with stage III lung adenocarcinoma.

The chain carries TRBV9 and TRBJ2-1; D may be TRBD2 (6 bases). The CDR3 runs to 18 residues. Between the trimmed V and J ends, which lost 2 bases and 1 base, there was a span of 19 bases. Per the germline V gene, CDR1 is SGDLS and CDR2 is YYNGEE. CDR3 sequence (DNA): TGTGCCAGCAGCGTTATGTCAGCGGGCCCACTGTCCTACAATGAGCAGTTCTTC. Protein sequence: CASSVMSAGPLSYNEQFF.

The chain couples TRBV18 to TRBJ1-1; D perhaps matches TRBD1 (6 bases). The germline gives CDR1 KGHSH, CDR2 LQKENI. The CDR3 covers 14 residues. Trimming removed 3 bases from V and 8 bases from J, with 16 bases in between. CDR3 DNA: TGTGCCAGCTCACCCCGCCGGGACAACCTGGAAGCTTTCTTT. Amino acid sequence: CASSPRRDNLEAFF.

This chain connects TRBV5-6 to TRBJ1-5, with D maybe TRBD1 (6 bases). This CDR3 region has 14 residues. V lost 3 bases to trimming and J lost 9 bases, with 16 bases between them. Per the germline V gene, CDR1 is SGHDT and CDR2 is YYEEEE. CDR3 sequence reads: CASSSDGGIGPQHF. In nucleotides, the CDR3 is TGTGCCAGCAGCTCGGACGGGGGCATTGGGCCCCAGCATTTT.

J is TRBJ2-1 and V is TRBV4-1, with 7 bases identical to TRBD1. The CDR3 extends over 20 amino acids. Per the germline V gene, CDR1 is MGHRA and CDR2 is YSYEKL. V gave up 2 bases and J gave up 0 bases; unmatched junction bases: 16. The CDR3 DNA follows: TGCGCCAGCAGCCAATTTCGTCGCAGGGGGTTATTGAGCTCCTACAATGAGCAGTTCTTC. This translates into CASSQFRRRGLLSSYNEQFF.

The chain employs TRBV19 and TRBJ1-4, with 9 bases that match TRBD1. Germline CDR1 reads LNHDA; CDR2 reads SQIVND (reference sequence). With V trimmed by 7 bases and J by 3 bases, 9 bases remained unmatched. CDR3 size: 16 residues. The CDR3 sequence: CASISDRGQANEKLFF. The CDR3 DNA reads TGTGCCAGTATATCGGACAGGGGCCAAGCTAATGAAAAACTGTTTTTT.

The chain uses TRBV9 and TRBJ1-1; D is uncertain. The CDR3 runs to 15 residues. Trimming took off 0 bases at V and 6 bases at J, with 15 bases between the two ends. CDR1 SGDLS and CDR2 YYNGEE come from the germline V gene. CDR3 DNA: TGTGCCAGCAGCGTAGGCATGCGGGGTGTATCTGAAGCTTTCTTT. Protein product: CASSVGMRGVSEAFF.

The chain employs TRBV13 and TRBJ1-5, with no clear D. The CDR3 runs 12 residues. CDR1 PRHDT and CDR2 FYEKMQ come from the germline V gene (reference sequence). The V gene lost 5 bases and the J gene lost 4 bases, with 6 bases spanning the gap. The chain's CDR3 is CASSTRNQPQHF. CDR3 bases: TGTGCCAGCAGCACACGTAATCAGCCCCAGCATTTT.

V and J are TRBV6-1 and TRBJ1-2, with TRBD1 as a possible D gene (6 bases). This CDR3 comprises 13 residues. Germline CDR1 reads MNHNS; CDR2 reads SASEGT. Trimming shortened V by 6 bases and J by 7 bases, and 15 bases separated the two germline ends. CDR3 nucleotide sequence: TGTGCCAGCAGCCTAACAGGGTTTAGTGGCTACACCTTC. It specifies CASSLTGFSGYTF.